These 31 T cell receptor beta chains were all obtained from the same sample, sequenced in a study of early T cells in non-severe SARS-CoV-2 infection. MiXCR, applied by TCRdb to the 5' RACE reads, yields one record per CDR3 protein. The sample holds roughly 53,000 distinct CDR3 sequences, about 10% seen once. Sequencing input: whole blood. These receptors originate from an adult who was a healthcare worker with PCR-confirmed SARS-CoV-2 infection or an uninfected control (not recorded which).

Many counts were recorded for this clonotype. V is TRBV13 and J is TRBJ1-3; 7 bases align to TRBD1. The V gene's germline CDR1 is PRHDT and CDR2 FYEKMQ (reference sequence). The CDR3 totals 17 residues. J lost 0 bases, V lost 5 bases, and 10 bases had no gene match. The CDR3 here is CASSIRQGRYSGNTIYF. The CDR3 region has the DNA TGTGCCAGCAGCATCCGACAGGGACGATACTCTGGAAACACCATATATTTT. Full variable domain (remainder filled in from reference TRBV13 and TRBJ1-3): AAGVIQSPRHLIKEKRETATLKCYPIPRHDTVYWYQQGPGQDPQFLISFYEKMQSDKGSIPDRFSAQQFSDYHSELNMSSLELGDSALYFCASSIRQGRYSGNTIYFGEGSWLTVV.

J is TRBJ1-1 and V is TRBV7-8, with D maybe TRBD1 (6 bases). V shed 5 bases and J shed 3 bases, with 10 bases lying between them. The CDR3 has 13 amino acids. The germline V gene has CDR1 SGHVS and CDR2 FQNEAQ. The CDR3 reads CASSAQGDTEAFF. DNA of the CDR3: TGTGCCAGCAGCGCACAGGGAGACACTGAAGCTTTCTTT.

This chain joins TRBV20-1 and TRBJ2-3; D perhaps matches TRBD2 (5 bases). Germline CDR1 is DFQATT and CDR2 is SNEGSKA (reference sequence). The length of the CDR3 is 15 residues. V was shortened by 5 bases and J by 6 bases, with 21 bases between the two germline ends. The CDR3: CSAPNRWVATDTQYF. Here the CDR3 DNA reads TGCAGTGCTCCTAACCGTTGGGTAGCGACGGATACGCAGTATTTT.

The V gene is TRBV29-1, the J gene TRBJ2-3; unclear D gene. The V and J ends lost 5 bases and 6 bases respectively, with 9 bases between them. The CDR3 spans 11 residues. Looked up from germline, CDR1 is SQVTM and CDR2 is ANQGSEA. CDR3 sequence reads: CSVPVGDTQYF. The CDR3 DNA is TGCAGCGTTCCCGTGGGGGATACGCAGTATTTT.

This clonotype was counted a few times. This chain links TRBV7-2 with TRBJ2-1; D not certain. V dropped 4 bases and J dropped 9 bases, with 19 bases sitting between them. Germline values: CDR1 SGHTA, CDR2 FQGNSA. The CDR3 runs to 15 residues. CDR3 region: CASSSEPGAPGEQFF. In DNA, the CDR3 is TGTGCCAGCAGCTCCGAGCCGGGCGCTCCCGGTGAGCAGTTCTTC.

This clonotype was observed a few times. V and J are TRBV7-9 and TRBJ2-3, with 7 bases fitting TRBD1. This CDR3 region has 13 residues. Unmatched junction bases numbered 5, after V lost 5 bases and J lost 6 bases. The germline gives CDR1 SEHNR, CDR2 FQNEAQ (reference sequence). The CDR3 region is CASSRGQPDTQYF. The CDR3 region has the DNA TGTGCCAGCAGCAGGGGGCAACCCGATACGCAGTATTTT.

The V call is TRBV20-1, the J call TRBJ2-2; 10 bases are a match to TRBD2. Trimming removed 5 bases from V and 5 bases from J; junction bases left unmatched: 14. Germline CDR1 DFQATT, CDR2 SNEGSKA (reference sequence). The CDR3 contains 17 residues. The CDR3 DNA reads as TGCAGTGCTTTCCCCGGGAGCGGGGGGGCGCGTACCGGGGAGCTGTTTTTT. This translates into CSAFPGSGGARTGELFF.

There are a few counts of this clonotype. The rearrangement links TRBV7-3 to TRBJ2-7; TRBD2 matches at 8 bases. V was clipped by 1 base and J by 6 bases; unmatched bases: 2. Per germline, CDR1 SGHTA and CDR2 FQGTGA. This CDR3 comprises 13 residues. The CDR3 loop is CASSLRTSGEQYF. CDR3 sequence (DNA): TGTGCCAGCAGCTTAAGAACTAGCGGCGAGCAGTACTTC.

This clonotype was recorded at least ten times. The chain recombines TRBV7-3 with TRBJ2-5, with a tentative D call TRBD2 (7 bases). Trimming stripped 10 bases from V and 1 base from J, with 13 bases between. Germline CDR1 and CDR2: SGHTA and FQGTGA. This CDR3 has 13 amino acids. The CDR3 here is CATSRGAQETQYF. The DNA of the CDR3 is TGTGCCACCTCTCGGGGGGCCCAAGAGACCCAGTACTTC.

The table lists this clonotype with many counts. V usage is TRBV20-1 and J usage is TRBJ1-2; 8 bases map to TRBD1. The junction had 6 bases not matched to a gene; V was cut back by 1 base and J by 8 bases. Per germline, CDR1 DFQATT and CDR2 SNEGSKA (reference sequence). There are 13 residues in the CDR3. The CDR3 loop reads CSARATGARGYTF. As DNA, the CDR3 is TGCAGTGCTAGAGCGACAGGGGCGAGGGGCTACACCTTC.

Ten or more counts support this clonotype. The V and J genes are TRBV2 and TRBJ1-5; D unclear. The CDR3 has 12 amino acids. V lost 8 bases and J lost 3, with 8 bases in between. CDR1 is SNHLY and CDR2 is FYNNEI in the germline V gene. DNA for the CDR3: TGTGCCAGCGGCAGATACAATCAGCCCCAGCATTTT. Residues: CASGRYNQPQHF.

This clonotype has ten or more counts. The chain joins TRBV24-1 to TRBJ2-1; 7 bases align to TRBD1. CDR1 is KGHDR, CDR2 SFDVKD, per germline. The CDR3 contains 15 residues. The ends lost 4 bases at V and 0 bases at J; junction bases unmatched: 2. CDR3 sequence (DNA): TGTGCCACCAGTGAGACAGGGTCCTCCTACAATGAGCAGTTCTTC. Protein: CATSETGSSYNEQFF.

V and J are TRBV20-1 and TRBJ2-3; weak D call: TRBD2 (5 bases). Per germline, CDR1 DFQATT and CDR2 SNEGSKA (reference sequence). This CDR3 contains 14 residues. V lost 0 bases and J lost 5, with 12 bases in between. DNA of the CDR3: TGCAGTGCTAGAGATCGGGGTCCCCTAGATACGCAGTATTTT. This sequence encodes CSARDRGPLDTQYF.

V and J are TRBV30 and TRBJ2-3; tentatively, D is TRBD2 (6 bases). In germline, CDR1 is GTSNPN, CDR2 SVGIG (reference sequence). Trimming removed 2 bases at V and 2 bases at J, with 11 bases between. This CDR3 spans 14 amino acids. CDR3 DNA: TGTGCCTGGAGTATGGGCGGGACCACAGATACGCAGTATTTT. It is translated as CAWSMGGTTDTQYF. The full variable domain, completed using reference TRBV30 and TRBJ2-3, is SQTIHQWPATLVQPVGSPLSLECTVEGTSNPNLYWYRQAAGRGLQLLFYSVGIGQISSEVPQNLSASRPQDRQFILSSKKLLLSDSGFYLCAWSMGGTTDTQYFGPGTRLTVL.

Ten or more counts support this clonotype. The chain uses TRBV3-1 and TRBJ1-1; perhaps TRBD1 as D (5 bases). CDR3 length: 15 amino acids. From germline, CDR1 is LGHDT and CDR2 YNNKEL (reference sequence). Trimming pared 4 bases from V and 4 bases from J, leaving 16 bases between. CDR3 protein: CASSLNRDSGTEAFF. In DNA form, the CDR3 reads TGTGCCAGCAGCCTGAATCGGGACTCCGGCACTGAAGCTTTCTTT.

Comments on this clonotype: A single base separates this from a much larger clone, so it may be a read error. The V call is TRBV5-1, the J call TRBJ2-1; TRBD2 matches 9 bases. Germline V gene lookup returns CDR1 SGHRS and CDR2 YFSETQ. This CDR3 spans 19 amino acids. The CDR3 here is CANSLVVIFGGRAGDEQFF. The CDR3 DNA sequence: TGCGCCAACAGCTTGGTGGTTATTTTTGGCGGGAGGGCCGGTGATGAGCAGTTCTTC.

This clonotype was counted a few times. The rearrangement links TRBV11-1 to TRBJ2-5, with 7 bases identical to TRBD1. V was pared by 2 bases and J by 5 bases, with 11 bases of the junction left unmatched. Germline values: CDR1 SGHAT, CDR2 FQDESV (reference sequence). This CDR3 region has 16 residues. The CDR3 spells CASSLRRGQFGETQYF. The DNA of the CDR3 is TGTGCCAGCAGCTTACGTCGGGGACAGTTTGGTGAGACCCAGTACTTC.

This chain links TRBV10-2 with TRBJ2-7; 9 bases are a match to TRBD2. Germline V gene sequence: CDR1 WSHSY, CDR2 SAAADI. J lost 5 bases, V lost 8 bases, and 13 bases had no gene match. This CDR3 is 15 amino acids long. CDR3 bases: TGCGCCAGCTCGGCTAGCGGGGTGGGGTCCCACGAGCAGTACTTC. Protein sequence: CASSASGVGSHEQYF.

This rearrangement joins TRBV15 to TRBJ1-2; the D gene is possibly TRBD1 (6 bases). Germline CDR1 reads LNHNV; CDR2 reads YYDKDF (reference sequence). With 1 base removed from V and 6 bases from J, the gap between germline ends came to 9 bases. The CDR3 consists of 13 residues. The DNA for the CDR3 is TGTGCCACCAGCAGAGCGGCAGGGGATGGCTACACCTTC. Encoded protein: CATSRAAGDGYTF.

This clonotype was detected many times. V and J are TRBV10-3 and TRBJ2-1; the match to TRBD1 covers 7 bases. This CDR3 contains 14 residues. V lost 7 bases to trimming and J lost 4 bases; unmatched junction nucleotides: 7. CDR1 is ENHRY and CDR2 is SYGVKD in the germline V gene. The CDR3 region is CAITGQETYNEQFF. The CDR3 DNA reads TGTGCCATCACAGGACAGGAGACTTACAATGAGCAGTTCTTC.

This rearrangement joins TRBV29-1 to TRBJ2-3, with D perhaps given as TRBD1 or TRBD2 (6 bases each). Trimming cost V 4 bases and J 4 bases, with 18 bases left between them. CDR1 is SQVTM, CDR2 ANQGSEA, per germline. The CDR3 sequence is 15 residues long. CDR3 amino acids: CSVGAPRGPSDTQYF. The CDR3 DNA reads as TGCAGCGTTGGTGCCCCACGGGGGCCTTCAGATACGCAGTATTTT.

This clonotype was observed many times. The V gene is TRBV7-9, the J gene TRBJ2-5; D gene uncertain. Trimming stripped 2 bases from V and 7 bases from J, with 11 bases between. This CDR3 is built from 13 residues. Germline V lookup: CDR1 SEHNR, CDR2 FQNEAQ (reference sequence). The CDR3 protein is CASSLKGIATQYF. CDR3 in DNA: TGTGCCAGCAGCTTAAAGGGAATTGCGACCCAGTACTTC.

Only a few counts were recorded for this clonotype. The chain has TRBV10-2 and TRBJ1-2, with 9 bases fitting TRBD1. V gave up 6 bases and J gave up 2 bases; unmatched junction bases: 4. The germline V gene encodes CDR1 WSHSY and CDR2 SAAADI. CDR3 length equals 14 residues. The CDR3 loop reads CASSPGQGNYGYTF. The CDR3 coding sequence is TGCGCCAGCAGCCCAGGACAGGGGAACTATGGCTACACCTTC.

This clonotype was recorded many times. The CDR3 spells CSVRQLNTEAFF. CDR3 coding DNA: TGCAGCGTACGACAGCTGAACACTGAAGCTTTCTTT. This chain joins TRBV29-1 and TRBJ1-1; a possible D gene is TRBD1 (5 bases). Between the trimmed V and J ends, which lost 6 bases and 0 bases, there was a span of 8 bases. The CDR3 contains 12 residues. Germline V gives CDR1 SQVTM, CDR2 ANQGSEA.

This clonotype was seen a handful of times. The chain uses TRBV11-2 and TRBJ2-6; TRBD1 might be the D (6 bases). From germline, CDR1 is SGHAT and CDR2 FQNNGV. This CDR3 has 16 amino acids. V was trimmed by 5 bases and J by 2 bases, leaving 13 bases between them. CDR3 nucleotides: TGTGCCAGCAGCCTCACTCAGGGGCCTGGGGCCAACGTCCTGACTTTC. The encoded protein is CASSLTQGPGANVLTF.

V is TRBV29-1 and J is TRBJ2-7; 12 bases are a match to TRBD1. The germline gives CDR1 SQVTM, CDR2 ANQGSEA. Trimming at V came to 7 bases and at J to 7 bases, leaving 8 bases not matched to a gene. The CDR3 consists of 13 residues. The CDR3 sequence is CSAEGTGGREQYF. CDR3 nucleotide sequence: TGCAGCGCCGAGGGGACAGGGGGCAGAGAGCAGTACTTC.

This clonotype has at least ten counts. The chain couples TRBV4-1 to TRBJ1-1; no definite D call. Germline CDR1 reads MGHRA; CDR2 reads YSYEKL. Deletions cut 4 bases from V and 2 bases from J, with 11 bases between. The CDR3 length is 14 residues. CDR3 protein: CASSPPRSNTEAFF. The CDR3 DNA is TGCGCCAGCAGCCCTCCCAGGAGTAACACTGAAGCTTTCTTT.

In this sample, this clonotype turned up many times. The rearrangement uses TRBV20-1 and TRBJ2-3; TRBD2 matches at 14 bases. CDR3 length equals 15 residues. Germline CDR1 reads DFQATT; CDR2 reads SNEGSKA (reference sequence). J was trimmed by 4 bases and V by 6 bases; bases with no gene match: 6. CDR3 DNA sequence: TGCAGTGCAAGCAGACTAGCGGGAGGGTCAGATACGCAGTATTTT. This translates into CSASRLAGGSDTQYF.

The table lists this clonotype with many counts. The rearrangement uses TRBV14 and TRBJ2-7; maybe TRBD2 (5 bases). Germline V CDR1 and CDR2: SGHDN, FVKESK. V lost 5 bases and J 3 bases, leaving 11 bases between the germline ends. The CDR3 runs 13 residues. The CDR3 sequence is CASSSPRVYEQYF. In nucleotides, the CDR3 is TGTGCCAGCAGCTCCCCGAGGGTCTACGAGCAGTACTTC.

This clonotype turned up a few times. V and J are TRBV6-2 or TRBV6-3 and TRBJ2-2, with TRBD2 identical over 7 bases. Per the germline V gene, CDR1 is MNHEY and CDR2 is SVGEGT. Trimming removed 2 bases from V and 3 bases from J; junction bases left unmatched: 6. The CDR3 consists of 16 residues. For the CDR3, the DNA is TGTGCCAGCAGTTACCCCCCTAGCGGATACACCGGGGAGCTGTTTTTT. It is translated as CASSYPPSGYTGELFF.

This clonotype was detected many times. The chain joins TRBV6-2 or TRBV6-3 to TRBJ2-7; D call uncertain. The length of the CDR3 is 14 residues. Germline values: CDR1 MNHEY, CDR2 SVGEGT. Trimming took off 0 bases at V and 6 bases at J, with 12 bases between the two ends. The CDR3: CASSYSGGKGEQYF. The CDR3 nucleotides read TGTGCCAGCAGTTACTCCGGCGGAAAAGGCGAGCAGTACTTC.